This T cell receptor (beta chain) was captured in a study of T cell changes during pregnancy in multiple sclerosis. This CDR3 has 17 amino acids. Looked up from germline, CDR1 is SGHNT and CDR2 is YENEEA. With V trimmed by 4 bases and J by 1 base, 10 bases remained unmatched. Only in-frame clones appear in the TCRdb table, and some are missing; sequencing was by immunoSEQ multiplex PCR. The table records about 31,000 clones, roughly 89% of them present only once. Here the sequenced sample was CD8+ T cells from peripheral blood mononuclear cells, taken in the first trimester of pregnancy. The clonotype was recovered from a female donor with multiple sclerosis, enrolled in a pregnancy study. V usage is TRBV11-3 and J usage is TRBJ2-5; 9 positions agree with TRBD2. CDR3 sequence: CASSSHLAGPFQETQYF. The CDR3 coding sequence is TGTGCCAGCAGCTCACACCTAGCGGGACCGTTCCAAGAGACCCAGTACTTC.